The clone carrying this T cell receptor (beta chain) has only a few counts. Its antigen is still unknown. These data originate in a study of identical twins. Study-level results: In cord blood, abundant beta clonotypes had fewer insertions; memory showed no trend. Out-of-frame beta sequences exhibited a weaker degree of excess twin sharing. A cross-sectional statistical analysis, not follow-up of the same donors, supported the conclusions.

The germline gives CDR1 DFQATT, CDR2 SNEGSKA (reference sequence). The CDR3 extends over 16 amino acids. The V gene end was trimmed by 0 bases and the J gene end by 2 bases; junction bases not matched to a gene: 9. Unique molecular identifiers were in the cDNA, with template-switch universal primer binding. Each CDR3 protein is one row after TCRdb ran MiXCR on the 5' RACE reads. The table shows 650,000 to 800,000 distinct CDR3 sequences, with over 8.5% occurring only once. The sample also formed part of further work on yellow fever vaccine responses in identical twins.

Sample: PBMCs. This chain joins TRBV20-1 and TRBJ1-2; 7 positions agree with TRBD1. The source of this sequence is a woman between 18 and 29 years old in good health. The CDR3: CSAREPGQDRNYGYTF. CDR3 coding DNA: TGCAGTGCTAGAGAGCCCGGACAGGACAGAAACTATGGCTACACCTTC.